A single sample gave rise to the 22 T cell receptor beta chains below, sequenced in a study of blood T cell repertoires in COVID-19. TCRdb's table, derived via immunoSEQ multiplex PCR, lists solely in-frame clones and lacks some. The repertoire has around 170,000 clones, about 80% of them found once; the top ten carry around 14%. The sequenced material came from PBMCs or T cells enriched from blood (not recorded which). These receptors originate from a man aged 55 to 70 who had been exposed to COVID-19.

The chain employs TRBV24-1 and TRBJ2-1; 9 nucleotides match TRBD1. The CDR3 loop spans 14 amino acids. V gave up 8 bases and J gave up 6 bases; unmatched junction bases: 7. The germline gives CDR1 KGHDR, CDR2 SFDVKD. The CDR3 coding sequence is TGTGCCACCAATCGGGGACAGGGATTCAATGAGCAGTTCTTC. Translated, it gives CATNRGQGFNEQFF.

The chain combines TRBV2 with TRBJ1-2, with TRBD1 matching 7 bases. V shed 6 bases, J shed 5 bases, and the junction held 9 bases outside the gene matches. Germline values: CDR1 SNHLY, CDR2 FYNNEI. The CDR3 contains 14 residues. The CDR3, as DNA: TGTGCCAGCAGGGAGACAGGGTTTGGGTATGGCTACACCTTC. Amino acid sequence: CASRETGFGYGYTF.

CDR3 in amino acids: CASSQGRLTEQFF. CDR3 nucleotides: TGCGCCAGCAGCCAAGGGCGACTTACTGAGCAGTTCTTC. The V and J genes are TRBV4-3 and TRBJ2-1; the D is unclear. Trimming took off 1 base at V and 9 bases at J, with 10 bases between the two ends. The CDR3 covers 13 residues. Germline CDR1 and CDR2: LGHNA and YSLEER.

The DNA of the CDR3 is TGTGCCAGCAGCTTCGTCGCGGGAGGGCCCAACAATGAGCAGTTCTTC. Translated: CASSFVAGGPNNEQFF. This sequence joins TRBV7-3 and TRBJ2-1; 9 bases match TRBD2. In germline, CDR1 is SGHTA, CDR2 FQGTGA. This CDR3 comprises 16 residues. Trimming at V came to 3 bases and at J to 5 bases, leaving 8 bases not matched to a gene.

The V call is TRBV6-5, the J call TRBJ2-7; the D is unclear. The V end was cut by 6 bases, the J end by 3 bases, with 15 bases between. Germline CDR1 MNHEY, CDR2 SVGAGI. The CDR3 is 14 amino acids. Here the CDR3 DNA reads TGTGCCAGCAGCCCACCCCTCCGAGTCTACGAGCAGTACTTC. Translation: CASSPPLRVYEQYF.

This chain connects TRBV30 to TRBJ1-1; 11 nucleotides line up with TRBD1. The CDR3 is 16 residues long. V shed 2 bases and J 3 bases; nucleotides not matched to a gene: 8. Germline CDR1 is GTSNPN and CDR2 is SVGIG (reference sequence). The DNA of the CDR3 is TGTGCCTGGAGTACGCGTTGGACAGGGGGCCACACTGAAGCTTTCTTT. Protein product: CAWSTRWTGGHTEAFF.

The rearrangement joins TRBV5-4 to TRBJ2-2; 8 positions match TRBD1. The CDR3 length is 15 residues. Germline V lookup: CDR1 SGHNT, CDR2 YYREEE (reference sequence). Trimming removed 2 bases from V and 3 bases from J; junction bases left unmatched: 3. The DNA for the CDR3 is TGTGCCAGCAGCTTACCGACAGGGGACACCGGGGAGCTGTTTTTT. Translated: CASSLPTGDTGELFF. The complete variable domain, with remaining parts taken from reference TRBV5-4 and TRBJ2-2, reads ETGVTQSPTHLIKTRGQQVTLRCSSQSGHNTVSWYQQALGQGPQFIFQYYREEENGRGNFPPRFSGLQFPNYSSELNVNALELDDSALYLCASSLPTGDTGELFFGEGSRLTVL.

The chain employs TRBV7-9 and TRBJ2-5; D is perhaps TRBD2 (5 bases). V was cut by 6 bases and J by 5 bases, with 7 bases left in between. The germline V gene has CDR1 SEHNR and CDR2 FQNEAQ (reference sequence). The CDR3 consists of 11 residues. CDR3: CASRGAETQYF. The CDR3 bases are TGTGCCAGCAGGGGAGCGGAGACCCAGTACTTC.

The rearrangement uses TRBV2 and TRBJ2-3; D is unclear. This CDR3 is built from 13 residues. Germline V gene sequence: CDR1 SNHLY, CDR2 FYNNEI. V lost 4 bases, J lost 0 bases, and 5 bases lay in between. CDR3 nucleotide sequence: TGTGCCAGCAGTGTCCGGAGCACAGATACGCAGTATTTT. Translation: CASSVRSTDTQYF.

V is TRBV7-2 and J is TRBJ2-1, with 8 bases lining up with TRBD1. The length of the CDR3 is 15 residues. Germline V gives CDR1 SGHTA, CDR2 FQGNSA. After removal of 0 bases from V and 2 bases from J, the junction contained 0 bases not matched to a gene. The CDR3 loop is CASSLATGAYNEQFF. For the CDR3, the DNA is TGTGCCAGCAGCTTAGCGACAGGGGCCTACAATGAGCAGTTCTTC.

This chain links TRBV19 with TRBJ2-2; maybe TRBD1 (7 bases). The CDR3 length is 14 residues. Germline lookup yields CDR1 LNHDA and CDR2 SQIVND (reference sequence). V lost 7 bases, J lost 3 bases, and 12 bases lay in between. CDR3 sequence: CASIGRGDTGELFF. The CDR3 bases are TGTGCCAGTATCGGCAGGGGGGACACCGGGGAGCTGTTTTTT.

The chain couples TRBV2 to TRBJ1-4; no clear D gene. Between the trimmed V and J ends, which lost 5 bases and 0 bases, there was a span of 10 bases. Germline CDR1 is SNHLY and CDR2 is FYNNEI. The length of the CDR3 is 15 residues. The CDR3 DNA reads TGTGCCAGCAGTCTCGACGGAGCAACTAATGAAAAACTGTTTTTT. It encodes CASSLDGATNEKLFF. Full variable domain (outside the CDR3, taken from reference TRBV2 and TRBJ1-4): EPEVTQTPSHQVTQMGQEVILRCVPISNHLYFYWYRQILGQKVEFLVSFYNNEISEKSEIFDDQFSVERPDGSNFTLKIRSTKLEDSAMYFCASSLDGATNEKLFFGSGTQLSVL.

The CDR3 protein is CASSLRAGLHEQYF. The CDR3 DNA sequence: TGCGCCAGCAGCTTACGGGCAGGGCTCCACGAGCAGTACTTC. This chain links TRBV5-1 with TRBJ2-7, with a possible D match to TRBD1 (5 bases). The CDR3 runs to 14 residues. The V end was cut by 2 bases, the J end by 5 bases, with 14 bases between. Germline V gene lookup returns CDR1 SGHRS and CDR2 YFSETQ.

The rearrangement joins TRBV9 to TRBJ2-5; TRBD1 is a possible D gene (5 bases). The V and J ends lost 0 bases and 2 bases respectively, with 17 bases between them. This CDR3 spans 17 amino acids. The germline V gene has CDR1 SGDLS and CDR2 YYNGEE. The CDR3 DNA follows: TGTGCCAGCAGCGTAGGGGTCCTAACAGGATCACAAGAGACCCAGTACTTC. This codes for CASSVGVLTGSQETQYF.

The chain joins TRBV5-8 to TRBJ2-3; possible D gene TRBD2, 6 bases. Germline loops: CDR1 SGHTS, CDR2 YDEGEE. This CDR3 is 17 amino acids long. Deletions cut 4 bases from V and 1 base from J, with 19 bases between. The CDR3 DNA reads as TGTGCCAGCAGCGTATACGGGAGAGCGTGGGGCACAGATACGCAGTATTTT. This sequence encodes CASSVYGRAWGTDTQYF.

The chain recombines TRBV29-1 with TRBJ2-3; 7 nucleotides line up with TRBD1. The CDR3 has 12 residues. Germline assignment: CDR1 SQVTM and CDR2 ANQGSEA. The V gene end was trimmed by 7 bases and the J gene end by 5 bases; junction bases not matched to a gene: 6. This CDR3 is CSARQGRDTQYF. The CDR3 nucleotides read TGCAGCGCCCGACAGGGTAGAGATACGCAGTATTTT.

The V call is TRBV29-1, the J call TRBJ2-3; a weak D match, TRBD2 (6 bases). V shed 7 bases and J shed 4 bases, with 18 bases lying between them. Germline V gene lookup returns CDR1 SQVTM and CDR2 ANQGSEA. The CDR3 loop spans 14 amino acids. The CDR3 DNA reads as TGCAGCGCGACCGGGAGTCAGGCGGCAGATACGCAGTATTTT. This gives the protein CSATGSQAADTQYF.

J is TRBJ2-5 and V is TRBV7-2; TRBD1 is a possible D gene (6 bases). Germline V gene lookup returns CDR1 SGHTA and CDR2 FQGNSA. The V end lost 4 bases, the J end lost 1 base, and 10 bases lay between the germline ends. CDR3 size: 14 residues. The CDR3 nucleotides read TGTGCCAGCAGCTCAGGGGTATTCCAAGAGACCCAGTACTTC. Amino acids: CASSSGVFQETQYF.

The genes are TRBV6-5 and TRBJ1-2; maybe TRBD1 (6 bases). Trimming removed 2 bases from V and 4 bases from J, with 8 bases in between. The CDR3 consists of 13 residues. Germline V gene sequence: CDR1 MNHEY, CDR2 SVGAGI. The CDR3, as DNA: TGTGCCAGCAGTTACGTGACAGGCTATGGCTACACCTTC. The encoded protein is CASSYVTGYGYTF.

The chain uses TRBV30 and TRBJ2-5, with 8 bases fitting TRBD2. CDR1 and CDR2 from the germline V gene are GTSNPN and SVGIG (reference sequence). There are 12 residues in the CDR3. The V and J ends lost 7 bases and 10 bases, in that order; junction bases with no gene match: 11. CDR3 sequence reads: CALTGGNSNQYF. The CDR3 bases are TGTGCCTTAACGGGGGGGAATTCAAACCAGTACTTC.

This CDR3 is CATSDPPGNNEQFF. CDR3 nucleotides: TGTGCCACCAGTGACCCCCCAGGGAACAATGAGCAGTTCTTC. The chain carries TRBV24-1 and TRBJ2-1; D perhaps matches TRBD1 (5 bases). V was clipped by 4 bases and J by 5 bases, with 11 bases between them. In germline, CDR1 is KGHDR, CDR2 SFDVKD. The CDR3 totals 14 residues.

The chain is built from TRBV19 and TRBJ2-3; TRBD1 aligns across 12 bases. CDR3 size: 16 residues. Germline loops: CDR1 LNHDA, CDR2 SQIVND (reference sequence). Losses at the gene ends were 3 bases for V and 4 bases for J; bases not matched to a gene: 5. The CDR3 here is CASSIRGQGASDTQYF. CDR3 coding DNA: TGTGCCAGTAGTATTAGGGGACAGGGGGCTTCAGATACGCAGTATTTT.